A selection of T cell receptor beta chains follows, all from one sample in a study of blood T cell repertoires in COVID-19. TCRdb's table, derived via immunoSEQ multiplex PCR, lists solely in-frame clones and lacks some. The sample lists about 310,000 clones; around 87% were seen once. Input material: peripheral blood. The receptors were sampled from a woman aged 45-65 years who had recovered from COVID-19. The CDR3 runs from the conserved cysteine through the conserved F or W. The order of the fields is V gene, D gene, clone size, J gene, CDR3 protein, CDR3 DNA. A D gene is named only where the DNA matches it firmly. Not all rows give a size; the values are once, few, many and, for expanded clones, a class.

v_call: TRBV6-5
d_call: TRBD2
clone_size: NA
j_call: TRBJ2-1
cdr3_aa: CASSSESGGSYNEQFF
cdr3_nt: TGTGCCAGCAGTTCAGAGAGCGGGGGCTCCTACAATGAGCAGTTCTTC

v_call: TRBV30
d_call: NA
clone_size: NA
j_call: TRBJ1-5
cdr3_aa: CAWSVLHSNQPQHF
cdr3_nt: TGTGCCTGGAGTGTACTTCACAGCAATCAGCCCCAGCATTTT

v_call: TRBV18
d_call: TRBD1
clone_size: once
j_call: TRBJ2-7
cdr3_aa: CASSPRTGTYEQYF
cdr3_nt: TGTGCCAGCTCACCTAGGACAGGGACCTACGAGCAGTACTTC

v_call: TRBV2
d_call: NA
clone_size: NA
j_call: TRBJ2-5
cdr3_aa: CASNDQGSGAQYF
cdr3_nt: TGTGCCAGCAACGACCAGGGGTCCGGGGCCCAGTACTTC

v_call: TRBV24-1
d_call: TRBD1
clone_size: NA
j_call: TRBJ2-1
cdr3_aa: CATSDLGQGTHHEQFF
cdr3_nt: TGTGCCACCAGTGATTTGGGACAGGGAACACACCATGAGCAGTTCTTC

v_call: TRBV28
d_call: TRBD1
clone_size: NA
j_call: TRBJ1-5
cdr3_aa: CASSITGGAQHF
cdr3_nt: TGTGCCAGCAGTATAACAGGGGGGGCCCAGCATTTT

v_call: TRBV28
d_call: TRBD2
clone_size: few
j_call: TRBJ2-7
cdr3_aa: CASTVAGELGEQYF
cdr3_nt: TGTGCCAGCACTGTAGCGGGAGAACTAGGCGAGCAGTACTTC

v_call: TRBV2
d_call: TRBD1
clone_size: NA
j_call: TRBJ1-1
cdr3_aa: CASIAQGVSTEAFF
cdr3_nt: TGTGCCAGCATCGCACAGGGGGTGAGCACTGAAGCTTTCTTT

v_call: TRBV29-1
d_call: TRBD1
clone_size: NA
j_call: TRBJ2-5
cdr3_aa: CSVYRQGETQYF
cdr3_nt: TGCAGCGTTTACAGACAGGGAGAGACCCAGTACTTC

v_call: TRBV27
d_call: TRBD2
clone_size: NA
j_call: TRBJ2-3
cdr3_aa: CASNHPGGVTDTQYF
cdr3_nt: TGTGCCAGCAACCACCCCGGGGGGGTAACAGATACGCAGTATTTT

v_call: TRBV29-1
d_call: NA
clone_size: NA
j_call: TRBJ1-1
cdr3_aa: CSVRTHLMNTEAFF
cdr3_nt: TGCAGCGTAAGGACACACCTCATGAACACTGAAGCTTTCTTT

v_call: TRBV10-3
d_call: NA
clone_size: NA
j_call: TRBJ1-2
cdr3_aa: CFSSPSGTGGYGYTF
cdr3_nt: TGTTTCTCCTCCCCATCGGGCACAGGTGGCTATGGCTACACCTTC

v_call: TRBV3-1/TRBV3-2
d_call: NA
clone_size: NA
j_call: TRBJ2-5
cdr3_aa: CASSQVIQGREETQYF
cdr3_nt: TGTGCCAGCAGCCAAGTCATCCAGGGGAGGGAAGAGACCCAGTACTTC

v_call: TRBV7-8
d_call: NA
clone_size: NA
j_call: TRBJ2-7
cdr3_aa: CASSLAGVYEQYF
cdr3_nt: TGTGCCAGCAGCTTGGCAGGGGTGTACGAGCAGTACTTC

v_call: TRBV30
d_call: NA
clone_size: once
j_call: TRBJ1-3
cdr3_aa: CAWSVVAIKRFSGNTIYF
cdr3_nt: TGTGCCTGGAGTGTAGTGGCGATAAAGCGTTTCTCTGGAAACACCATATATTTT

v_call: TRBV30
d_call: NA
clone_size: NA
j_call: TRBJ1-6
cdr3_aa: CAWTDSSYNSPLHF
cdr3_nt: TGTGCCTGGACCGACAGCTCCTATAATTCACCCCTCCACTTT

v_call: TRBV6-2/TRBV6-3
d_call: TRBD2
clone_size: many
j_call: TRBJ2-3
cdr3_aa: CASSYSASGGPRDTQYF
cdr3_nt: TGTGCCAGCAGTTACTCGGCAAGCGGGGGGCCGCGAGATACGCAGTATTTT

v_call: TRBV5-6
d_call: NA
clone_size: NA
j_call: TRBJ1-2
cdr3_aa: CASSPITAGYGYTF
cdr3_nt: TGTGCCAGCAGCCCCATCACGGCGGGCTATGGCTACACCTTC

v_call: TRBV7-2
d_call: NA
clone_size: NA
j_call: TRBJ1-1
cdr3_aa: CASSLAGGETEAFF
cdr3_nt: TGTGCCAGCAGCTTAGCGGGAGGAGAAACTGAAGCTTTCTTT

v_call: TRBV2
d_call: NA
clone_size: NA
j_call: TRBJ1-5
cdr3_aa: CASSPTRTRGPQHF
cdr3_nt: TGTGCCAGCAGTCCCACACGGACTAGGGGGCCCCAGCATTTT

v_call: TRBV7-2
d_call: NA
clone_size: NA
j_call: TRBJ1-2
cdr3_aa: CASSLVADFYGYTF
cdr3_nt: TGTGCCAGCAGCTTAGTAGCAGACTTCTATGGCTACACCTTC

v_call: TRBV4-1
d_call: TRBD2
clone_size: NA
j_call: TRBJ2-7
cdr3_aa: CASSQVSSGLNEQYF
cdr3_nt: TGCGCCAGCAGCCAAGTGTCTAGCGGGCTCAACGAGCAGTACTTC

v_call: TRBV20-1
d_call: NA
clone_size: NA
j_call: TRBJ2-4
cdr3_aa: CSAGTSNIQYF
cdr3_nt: TGCAGTGCAGGGACTTCAAACATTCAGTACTTC

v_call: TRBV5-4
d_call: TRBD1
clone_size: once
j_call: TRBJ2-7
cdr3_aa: CASSYFFGTGPKEQYF
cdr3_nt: TGTGCCAGCAGCTATTTCTTTGGGACAGGGCCGAAGGAGCAGTACTTC

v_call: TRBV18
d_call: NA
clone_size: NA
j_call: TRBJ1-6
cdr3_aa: CASSSGDNSPLHF
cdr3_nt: TGTGCCAGCTCATCGGGGGATAATTCACCCCTCCACTTT

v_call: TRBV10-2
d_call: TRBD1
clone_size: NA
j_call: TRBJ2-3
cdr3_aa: CASSEVVRGSTDTQYF
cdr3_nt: TGCGCCAGCAGTGAGGTTGTCAGGGGGAGCACAGATACGCAGTATTTT